Presented here are 18 T cell receptor beta chains from one specimen sequenced in a study of OX40 agonist ivuxolimab in advanced cancers. Sequencing was performed with immunoSEQ multiplex PCR; in TCRdb, only in-frame clones are kept and a portion is missing. In the table there are roughly 23,000 clones, about 76% of which are singletons. This specimen was CD4+ or CD8+ T cells sorted from blood, taken in a trial of the OX40 agonist ivuxolimab. The receptors were gathered from an adult with an advanced solid tumor such as melanoma, head and neck, liver or kidney cancer.

The chain joins TRBV11-1 to TRBJ2-3; either TRBD1 or TRBD2 may supply D (5 bases each). Trimming took off 5 bases at V and 10 bases at J, with 10 bases between the two ends. The CDR3 runs 11 residues. In germline, CDR1 is SGHAT, CDR2 FQDESV (reference sequence). Written as DNA, the CDR3 is TGTGCCAGCAGCACCCGGGACCCGCAGTATTTT. Its translation is CASSTRDPQYF.

The chain uses TRBV28 and TRBJ1-3; the D gene is possibly TRBD1 (6 bases). This CDR3 spans 16 amino acids. Trimming shortened V by 1 base and J by 4 bases, and 14 bases separated the two germline ends. Germline CDR1 is MDHEN and CDR2 is SYDVKM. CDR3 amino acids: CASSLSGALPGNTIYF. DNA of the CDR3: TGTGCCAGCAGTTTATCAGGGGCCCTCCCCGGAAACACCATATATTTT.

This clone appeared a single time. The chain joins TRBV18 to TRBJ1-2, with 8 positions matching TRBD1. Germline V lookup: CDR1 KGHSH, CDR2 LQKENI. With 4 bases clipped from V and 7 bases from J, the junction kept 11 bases outside the gene matches. The CDR3 runs 15 residues. In DNA form, the CDR3 reads TGTGCCAGCTCACTGGGACAGGAGGAGAGGGGTGGCTACACCTTC. It codes for CASSLGQEERGGYTF.

The count of this clone is one. The chain links TRBV5-1 to TRBJ2-7; tentatively, D is TRBD1 or TRBD2 (6 bases each). Deletions cut 7 bases from V and 5 bases from J, with 28 bases between. Germline CDR1 reads SGHRS; CDR2 reads YFSETQ. There are 17 residues in the CDR3. DNA of the CDR3: TGCGCCAGCCAGGGGCGGACTGGGCTCGATAGCGGCAACGAGCAGTACTTC. Its translation: CASQGRTGLDSGNEQYF.

CDR3 in amino acids: CASSWRLSYNEQFF. The DNA of the CDR3 is TGTGCCAGCAGTTGGAGGCTCTCCTACAATGAGCAGTTCTTC. V is TRBV28 and J is TRBJ2-1; D perhaps matches TRBD2 (5 bases). Trimming cost V 4 bases and J 0 bases, with 7 bases left between them. Germline CDR1 MDHEN, CDR2 SYDVKM. The CDR3 has 14 residues.

The V gene is TRBV25-1, the J gene TRBJ1-4, with D tentatively TRBD1 (5 bases). From germline, CDR1 is MGHDK and CDR2 SYGVNS. The CDR3 covers 15 residues. V lost 8 bases to trimming and J lost 4 bases, with 17 bases between them. CDR3 protein: CASAPRDGVNEKLFF. DNA of the CDR3: TGTGCCAGCGCGCCTCGGGACGGAGTTAATGAAAAACTGTTTTTT.

The chain couples TRBV13 to TRBJ2-1; 10 nucleotides line up with TRBD2. The CDR3 spans 15 residues. Germline V gene sequence: CDR1 PRHDT, CDR2 FYEKMQ (reference sequence). Losses at the gene ends were 7 bases for V and 12 bases for J; bases not matched to a gene: 15. The chain's CDR3 is CASTSGLAEIGGQFF. Here the CDR3 DNA reads TGTGCCAGCACCTCCGGACTAGCGGAGATTGGTGGGCAGTTCTTC.

This clone was recorded a few times. This sequence joins TRBV19 and TRBJ1-1, with D perhaps matching TRBD1 (5 bases). Trimming shortened V by 2 bases and J by 4 bases, and 11 bases separated the two germline ends. This CDR3 has 14 amino acids. Germline assignment: CDR1 LNHDA and CDR2 SQIVND (reference sequence). In nucleotides, the CDR3 is TGTGCCAGTAGTATATTCCCCGGGGGCACTGAAGCTTTCTTT. It yields the protein CASSIFPGGTEAFF.

The rearrangement links TRBV30 to TRBJ1-6, with 7 bases lining up with TRBD1. CDR1 and CDR2 from the germline V gene are GTSNPN and SVGIG (reference sequence). The junction had 9 bases not matched to a gene; V was cut back by 1 base and J by 9 bases. The CDR3 has 15 amino acids. CDR3 sequence reads: CAWSAPDREGSPLHF. The CDR3 nucleotides are TGTGCCTGGAGTGCCCCAGACAGGGAAGGTTCACCCCTCCACTTT.

V is TRBV7-8 and J is TRBJ1-4, with D possibly being TRBD1 (6 bases). V was clipped by 0 bases and J by 8 bases, with 16 bases between them. Germline lookup yields CDR1 SGHVS and CDR2 FQNEAQ. The CDR3 consists of 16 residues. The CDR3 region has the DNA TGTGCCAGCAGCTTAGCGTTCAGGGGAGGTTCCGAAAAACTGTTTTTT. Residues: CASSLAFRGGSEKLFF. The variable domain in full, with the rest retrieved from reference TRBV7-8 and TRBJ1-4, is GAGVSQSPRYKVAKRGQDVALRCDPISGHVSLFWYQQALGQGPEFLTYFQNEAQLDKSGLPSDRFFAERPEGSVSTLKIQRTQQEDSAVYLCASSLAFRGGSEKLFFGSGTQLSVL.

The V gene is TRBV30, the J gene TRBJ1-6, with 7 positions matching TRBD1. V was pared by 1 base and J by 14 bases, with 14 bases of the junction left unmatched. In germline, CDR1 is GTSNPN, CDR2 SVGIG (reference sequence). CDR3 size: 15 residues. The DNA for the CDR3 is TGTGCCTGGAGTGGGACGAGACAGGGACTTGTGGCCCTCCACTTT. This codes for CAWSGTRQGLVALHF.

This clone has just a few counts. The chain combines TRBV27 with TRBJ1-1; D gene unclear. Germline V CDR1 and CDR2: MNHEY, SMNVEV (reference sequence). The CDR3 covers 13 residues. Trimming removed 10 bases at V and 4 bases at J, with 16 bases between. The CDR3 DNA reads TGTGCCACCGCCCCCCGGCCGGGCACTGAAGCTTTCTTT. It specifies CATAPRPGTEAFF.

The genes are TRBV5-1 and TRBJ2-1, with 11 bases identical to TRBD2. Trimming removed 3 bases from V and 3 bases from J; junction bases left unmatched: 2. This CDR3 spans 15 amino acids. The germline gives CDR1 SGHRS, CDR2 YFSETQ. The CDR3 loop reads CASSSGTSGYNEQFF. The CDR3 DNA follows: TGCGCCAGCAGCTCCGGGACTAGCGGCTACAATGAGCAGTTCTTC.

V usage is TRBV18 and J usage is TRBJ1-2; 7 bases fit TRBD1. This CDR3 has 14 amino acids. The ends lost 1 base at V and 7 bases at J; junction bases unmatched: 6. Germline CDR1 KGHSH, CDR2 LQKENI. In nucleotides, the CDR3 is TGTGCCAGCTCACCACTCTTAGGGACAGCTGGCTACACCTTC. It translates to CASSPLLGTAGYTF.

Only one count was recorded for this clone. The rearrangement uses TRBV13 and TRBJ1-3; D gene unclear. The CDR3 has 16 amino acids. Germline V gene data show CDR1 as PRHDT and CDR2 as FYEKMQ (reference sequence). Trimming cost V 1 base and J 2 bases, with 12 bases left between them. Here the CDR3 reads CASSLVGSAPGNTIYF. DNA of the CDR3: TGTGCCAGCAGCTTAGTAGGTAGCGCTCCTGGAAACACCATATATTTT.

The V and J genes are TRBV18 and TRBJ2-7; either TRBD1 or TRBD2 may fit D (5 bases each). Germline-derived CDR1 and CDR2 are KGHSH and LQKENI. Trimming cost V 3 bases and J 2 bases, with 20 bases left between them. The CDR3 is 17 amino acids. The CDR3 coding sequence is TGTGCCAGCTCACCGGGGGACCCGGGAACGATTCCCTACGAGCAGTACTTC. It specifies CASSPGDPGTIPYEQYF.

The chain employs TRBV6-1 and TRBJ2-3, with unresolved D. Germline V gene sequence: CDR1 MNHNS, CDR2 SASEGT. Trimming removed 6 bases at V and 4 bases at J, with 14 bases between. This CDR3 is 14 amino acids long. The CDR3 nucleotides are TGTGCCAGCAGCTTTAGACCGCCTCCAGATACGCAGTATTTT. Protein sequence: CASSFRPPPDTQYF.

There are a few counts of this clone. The V gene is TRBV14, the J gene TRBJ1-4; possible D gene TRBD1, 5 bases. Germline loops: CDR1 SGHDN, CDR2 FVKESK. V gave up 0 bases and J gave up 5 bases, with 10 bases separating them. The CDR3 is 15 amino acids. CDR3 residues: CASSQDQGRNEKLFF. The CDR3 DNA is TGTGCCAGCAGCCAAGATCAGGGCAGAAATGAAAAACTGTTTTTT.